This record concerns one TCR beta chain sequence. Its specificity is unknown. Ipilimumab CTLA-4 blockade and focal radiation were given to patients with chemo-refractory metastatic non-small-cell lung cancer. The data stem from a study of radiotherapy plus CTLA-4 blockade in lung cancer. Across the study: Objective response rate was around 20%; disease control rate, under 35%. Study findings and constraints: Radiotherapy was combined with ipilimumab, and tumor-derived TCR clones then expanded in blood.

Assay: immunoSEQ multiplex PCR; the TCRdb copy retains only in-frame clones and omits some. In the table there are about 73,000 clones, roughly 84% of which are singletons. Trimming removed 2 bases at V and 3 bases at J, with 8 bases between. The CDR3 sequence is 14 residues long. Germline V gene data show CDR1 as SGHDN and CDR2 as FVKESK. The sequence came from a human donor with non-small cell lung cancer that progressed on radiotherapy plus ipilimumab. V is TRBV14 and J is TRBJ2-1; weak D call: TRBD2 (5 bases). The source material was peripheral blood, sampled from a patient treated with radiotherapy plus ipilimumab. The CDR3 here is CASSQPGLYNEQFF. Here the CDR3 DNA reads TGTGCCAGCAGCCAACCTGGACTCTACAATGAGCAGTTCTTC. Full variable domain (remainder filled in from reference TRBV14 and TRBJ2-1): EAGVTQFPSHSVIEKGQTVTLRCDPISGHDNLYWYRRVMGKEIKFLLHFVKESKQDESGMPNNRFLAERTGGTYSTLKVQPAELEDSGVYFCASSQPGLYNEQFFGPGTRLTVL.